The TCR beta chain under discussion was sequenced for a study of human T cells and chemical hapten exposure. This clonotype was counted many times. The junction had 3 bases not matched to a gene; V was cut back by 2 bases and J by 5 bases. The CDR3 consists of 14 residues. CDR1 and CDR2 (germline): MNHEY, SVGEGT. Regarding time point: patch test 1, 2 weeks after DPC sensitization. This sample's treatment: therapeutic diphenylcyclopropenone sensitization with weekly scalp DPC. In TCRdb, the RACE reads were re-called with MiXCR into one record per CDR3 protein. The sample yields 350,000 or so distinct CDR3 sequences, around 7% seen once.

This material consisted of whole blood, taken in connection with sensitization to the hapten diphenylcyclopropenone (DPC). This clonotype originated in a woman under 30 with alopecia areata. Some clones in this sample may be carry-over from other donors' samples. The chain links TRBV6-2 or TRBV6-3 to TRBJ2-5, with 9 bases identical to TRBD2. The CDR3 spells CASSYLAGSETQYF. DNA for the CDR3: TGTGCCAGCAGTTACCTAGCGGGGTCTGAGACCCAGTACTTC.